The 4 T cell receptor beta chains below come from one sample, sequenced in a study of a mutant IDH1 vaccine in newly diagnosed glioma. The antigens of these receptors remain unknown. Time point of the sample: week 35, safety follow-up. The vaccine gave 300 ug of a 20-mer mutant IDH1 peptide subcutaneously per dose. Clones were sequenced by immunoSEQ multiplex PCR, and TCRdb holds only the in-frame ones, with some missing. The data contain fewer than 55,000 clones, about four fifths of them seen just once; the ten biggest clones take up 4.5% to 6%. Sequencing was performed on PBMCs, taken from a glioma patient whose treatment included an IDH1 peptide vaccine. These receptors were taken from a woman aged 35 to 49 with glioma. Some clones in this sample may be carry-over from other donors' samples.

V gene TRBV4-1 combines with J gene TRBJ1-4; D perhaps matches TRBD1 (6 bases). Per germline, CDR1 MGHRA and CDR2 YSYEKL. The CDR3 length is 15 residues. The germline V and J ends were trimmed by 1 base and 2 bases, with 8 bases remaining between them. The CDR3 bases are TGCGCCAGCAGCCAAGGGGGGCCGACTAATGAAAAACTGTTTTTT. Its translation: CASSQGGPTNEKLFF.

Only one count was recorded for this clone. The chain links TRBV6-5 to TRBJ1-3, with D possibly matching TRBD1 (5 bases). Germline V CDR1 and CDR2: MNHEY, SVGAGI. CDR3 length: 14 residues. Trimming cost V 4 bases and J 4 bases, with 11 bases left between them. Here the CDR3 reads CASSSRGRGNTIYF. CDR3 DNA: TGTGCCAGCAGTTCTCGGGGCAGGGGAAACACCATATATTTT.

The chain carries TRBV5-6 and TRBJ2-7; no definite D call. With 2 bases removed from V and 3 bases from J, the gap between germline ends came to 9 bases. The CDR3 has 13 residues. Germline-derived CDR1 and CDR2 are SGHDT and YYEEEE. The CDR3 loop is CASSFGMNYEQYF. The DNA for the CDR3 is TGTGCCAGCAGCTTTGGGATGAACTACGAGCAGTACTTC. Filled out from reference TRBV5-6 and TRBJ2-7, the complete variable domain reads DAGVTQSPTHLIKTRGQQVTLRCSPKSGHDTVSWYQQALGQGPQFIFQYYEEEERQRGNFPDRFSGHQFPNYSSELNVNALLLGDSALYLCASSFGMNYEQYFGPGTRLTVT.

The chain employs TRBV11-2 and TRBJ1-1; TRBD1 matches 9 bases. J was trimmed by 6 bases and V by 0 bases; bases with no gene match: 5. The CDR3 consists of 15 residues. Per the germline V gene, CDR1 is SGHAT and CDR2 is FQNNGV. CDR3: CASSLDGTGRSEAFF. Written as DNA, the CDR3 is TGTGCCAGCAGCTTAGACGGGACAGGGAGGTCTGAAGCTTTCTTT.